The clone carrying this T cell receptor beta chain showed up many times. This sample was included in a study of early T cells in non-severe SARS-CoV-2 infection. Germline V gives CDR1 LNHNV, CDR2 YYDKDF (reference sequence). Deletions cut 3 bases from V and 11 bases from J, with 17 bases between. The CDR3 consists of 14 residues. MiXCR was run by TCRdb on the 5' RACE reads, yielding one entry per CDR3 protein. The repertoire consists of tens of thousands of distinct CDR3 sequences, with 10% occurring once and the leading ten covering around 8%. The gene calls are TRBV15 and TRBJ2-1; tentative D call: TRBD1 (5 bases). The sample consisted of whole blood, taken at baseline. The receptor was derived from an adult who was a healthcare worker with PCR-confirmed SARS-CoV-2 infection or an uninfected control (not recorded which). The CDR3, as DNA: TGTGCCACCAGCAGGGAGCCCAGGGAATTGAAGCAGTTCTTC. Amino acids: CATSREPRELKQFF.